The 5 T cell receptor beta chains in this list originate from one sample, sequenced in a study of cytomegalovirus exposure and HLA in healthy donors. With 60 Vbeta and 13 Jbeta primers, the PCR was carried out. The assay was immunoSEQ multiplex PCR, and TCRdb's table has in-frame clones only and misses some. The sample holds around 130,000 clones, roughly 79% seen once. The sample consisted of PBMCs. The receptors were sampled from a woman in her forties or fifties in good health and CMV-seronegative.

The chain uses TRBV4-1 and TRBJ2-7, with 14 positions matching TRBD2. V lost 4 bases and J lost 3; bases outside the gene matches: 11. The germline V gene has CDR1 MGHRA and CDR2 YSYEKL. The CDR3 loop spans 18 amino acids. CDR3 DNA sequence: TGCGCCAGCAGCCGTGAGACTAGCGGGAGGGCCGACTACTACGAGCAGTACTTC. Residues: CASSRETSGRADYYEQYF.

The chain joins TRBV19 to TRBJ1-2, with TRBD1 matching 7 bases. The CDR3 is made up of 15 amino acids. V trimming: 1 base; J trimming: 3 bases; junction bases outside the gene matches: 5. Germline values: CDR1 LNHDA, CDR2 SQIVND (reference sequence). The CDR3, as DNA: TGTGCCAGTAGTATAGGTGGGACAGACCACTATGGCTACACCTTC. Translated, it gives CASSIGGTDHYGYTF.

This clone showed up just a few times. The chain recombines TRBV19 with TRBJ2-2; TRBD2 aligns across 7 bases. The J segment lost 0 bases and the V segment lost 7 bases, leaving 8 bases of the junction unmatched. This CDR3 region has 16 residues. Looked up from germline, CDR1 is LNHDA and CDR2 is SQIVND (reference sequence). CDR3 in amino acids: CASTKWGGSNTGELFF. The CDR3 DNA is TGTGCCAGTACCAAGTGGGGGGGATCGAACACCGGGGAGCTGTTTTTT.

V is TRBV4-3 and J is TRBJ1-6, with D uncertain. The length of the CDR3 is 14 residues. V lost 0 bases and J 8 bases, leaving 8 bases between the germline ends. The germline V gene encodes CDR1 LGHNA and CDR2 YSLEER. In nucleotides, the CDR3 is TGCGCCAGCAGCCAAGAAGATCGGGATTCACCCCTCCACTTT. Its translation is CASSQEDRDSPLHF.

This sequence joins TRBV7-9 and TRBJ1-5; D is unclear. CDR3 length: 16 residues. V lost 1 base and J lost 3, with 13 bases in between. Germline V gene lookup returns CDR1 SEHNR and CDR2 FQNEAQ (reference sequence). The CDR3 nucleotides are TGTGCCAGCAGCTTAGAGCGGACCGGGTTCAATCAGCCCCAGCATTTT. It is translated as CASSLERTGFNQPQHF.